These 8 T cell receptor beta chains were sequenced from one sample in a study of T cell repertoires in cytomegalovirus infection (dated by TCRdb to about 2019). The sequencing machine was an Illumina HiSeq 1500. In-frame beta chains were kept once TCRdb had trimmed the public reads at Q25 with fastp and called clones with MiXCR. When rows share a CDR3 protein, they turn into one entry using the most common DNA and genes. This sample lists 310,000 or so distinct CDR3 sequences; over 20% were detected once. The ten largest clones represent 11% to 15% of the sample. The sequenced sample consisted of PBMCs. These receptors all come from a human donor in good health (CMV status not recorded). Some clones in this sample may be carry-over from other donors' samples.

The rearrangement uses TRBV6-2 or TRBV6-3 and TRBJ1-5; 9 nucleotides agree with TRBD1. Germline CDR1 reads MNHEY; CDR2 reads SVGEGT. This CDR3 contains 16 residues. Trimming removed 5 bases from V and 1 base from J; junction bases left unmatched: 6. The CDR3 is CASSPADRGSNQPQHF. CDR3 coding DNA: TGTGCCAGCAGTCCGGCGGACAGGGGAAGCAATCAGCCCCAGCATTTT.

The genes are TRBV5-4 and TRBJ1-3; D possibly corresponds to TRBD1 (5 bases). The V end was cut by 0 bases, the J end by 0 bases, with 7 bases between. Germline-derived CDR1 and CDR2 are SGHNT and YYREEE (reference sequence). The CDR3 has 15 amino acids. The CDR3: CASSLGGVSGNTIYF. CDR3 sequence (DNA): TGTGCCAGCAGCTTGGGGGGCGTCTCTGGAAACACCATATATTTT.

This clonotype was observed a few times. The genes are TRBV6-2 or TRBV6-3 and TRBJ2-1, with 13 bases aligning to TRBD2. Germline CDR1 reads MNHEY; CDR2 reads SVGEGT. Losses at the gene ends were 5 bases for V and 8 bases for J; bases not matched to a gene: 9. This CDR3 contains 16 residues. The CDR3 protein is CASSQPTSGRSYEQFF. CDR3 sequence (DNA): TGTGCCAGCAGTCAGCCGACTAGCGGGAGGAGTTATGAGCAGTTCTTC.

This chain joins TRBV12-3 or TRBV12-4 and TRBJ2-7, with TRBD1 identical over 7 bases. The CDR3 extends over 14 amino acids. The ends lost 5 bases at V and 6 bases at J; junction bases unmatched: 10. CDR3 loop: CASSESTGQPEQYF. CDR3 DNA: TGTGCCAGCAGTGAATCGACAGGGCAGCCCGAGCAGTACTTC.

The V gene is TRBV2, the J gene TRBJ2-3; D may be TRBD2 (5 bases). Trimming shortened V by 8 bases and J by 0 bases, and 9 bases separated the two germline ends. CDR3 length: 13 amino acids. Per the germline V gene, CDR1 is SNHLY and CDR2 is FYNNEI. The CDR3 DNA reads as TGTGCCAGCCGGGGAATTAGCACAGATACGCAGTATTTT. Translating gives CASRGISTDTQYF. The variable domain in full, with the rest retrieved from reference TRBV2 and TRBJ2-3, is EPEVTQTPSHQVTQMGQEVILRCVPISNHLYFYWYRQILGQKVEFLVSFYNNEISEKSEIFDDQFSVERPDGSNFTLKIRSTKLEDSAMYFCASRGISTDTQYFGPGTRLTVL.

The chain employs TRBV7-9 and TRBJ2-3; 8 positions agree with TRBD2. With V trimmed by 8 bases and J by 3 bases, 7 bases remained unmatched. Germline assignment: CDR1 SEHNR and CDR2 FQNEAQ (reference sequence). This CDR3 is built from 14 residues. CDR3 DNA: TGTGCCAGCGGCTCGGGCGGGGGGACAGATACGCAGTATTTT. This gives the protein CASGSGGGTDTQYF.

V is TRBV23-1 and J is TRBJ2-5; no clear D. TRBV23-1 is given ORF status, its function remaining uncertain. CDR3 length equals 13 residues. V was clipped by 5 bases and J by 1 base, with 8 bases between them. The CDR3 spells CASSGRLQETQYF. Here the CDR3 DNA reads TGCGCCAGCAGTGGCCGACTCCAAGAGACCCAGTACTTC.

The chain links TRBV4-1 to TRBJ1-3, with 10 bases aligning to TRBD1. The V gene end was trimmed by 8 bases and the J gene end by 1 base; junction bases not matched to a gene: 2. The germline V gene encodes CDR1 MGHRA and CDR2 YSYEKL. This CDR3 is built from 14 residues. In nucleotides, the CDR3 is TGCGCCAGCTCGGGACAGGGGTCTGGAAACACCATATATTTT. As protein: CASSGQGSGNTIYF.